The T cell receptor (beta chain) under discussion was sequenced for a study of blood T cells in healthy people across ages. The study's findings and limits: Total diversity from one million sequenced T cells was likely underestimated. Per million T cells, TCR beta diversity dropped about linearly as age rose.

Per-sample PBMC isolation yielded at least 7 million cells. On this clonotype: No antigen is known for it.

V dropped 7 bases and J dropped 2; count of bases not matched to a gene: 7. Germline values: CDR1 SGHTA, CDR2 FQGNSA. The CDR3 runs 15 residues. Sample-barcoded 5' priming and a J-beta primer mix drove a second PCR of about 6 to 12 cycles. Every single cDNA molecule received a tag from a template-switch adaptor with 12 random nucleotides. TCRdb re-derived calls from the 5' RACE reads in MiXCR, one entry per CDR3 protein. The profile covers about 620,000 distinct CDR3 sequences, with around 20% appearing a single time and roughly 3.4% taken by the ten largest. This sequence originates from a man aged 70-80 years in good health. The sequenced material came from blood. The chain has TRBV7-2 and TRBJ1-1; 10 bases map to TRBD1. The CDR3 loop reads CASIRDRGVNTEAFF. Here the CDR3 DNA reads TGTGCCAGCATACGGGACAGGGGAGTAAACACTGAAGCTTTCTTT.